Presented here are 19 T cell receptor beta chains from one specimen sequenced in a study of blood T cell repertoires in COVID-19. This table comes from immunoSEQ multiplex PCR, and its TCRdb copy is limited to in-frame clones, with some not included. The table lists tens of thousands of clones, roughly 89% of them singletons, with around 9.4% in the top ten. The specimen was peripheral blood. The receptors here all came from a human donor in a cohort sampled during active COVID-19.

The chain employs TRBV28 and TRBJ1-4; 7 bases agree with TRBD1. The V and J ends lost 7 bases and 0 bases, in that order; junction bases with no gene match: 8. This CDR3 region has 16 residues. Germline assignment: CDR1 MDHEN and CDR2 SYDVKM. The CDR3 DNA is TGTGCCAGCAAGTGGGACAGACAAACAACTAATGAAAAACTGTTTTTT. It is translated as CASKWDRQTTNEKLFF. Full variable domain (outside the CDR3, taken from reference TRBV28 and TRBJ1-4): DVKVTQSSRYLVKRTGEKVFLECVQDMDHENMFWYRQDPGLGLRLIYFSYDVKMKEKGDIPEGYSVSREKKERFSLILESASTNQTSMYLCASKWDRQTTNEKLFFGSGTQLSVL.

CDR3 residues: CASSLQGHTGELFF. The CDR3 nucleotides read TGCGCCAGCAGCTTACAGGGACACACCGGGGAGCTGTTTTTT. The rearrangement joins TRBV5-1 to TRBJ2-2; D is possibly TRBD1 (6 bases). V dropped 2 bases and J dropped 3 bases, with 8 bases sitting between them. Germline CDR1 reads SGHRS; CDR2 reads YFSETQ. This CDR3 contains 14 residues. Based on the CDR3 plus reference TRBV5-1 and TRBJ2-2, the full variable domain is KAGVTQTPRYLIKTRGQQVTLSCSPISGHRSVSWYQQTPGQGLQFLFEYFSETQRNKGNFPGRFSGRQFSNSRSEMNVSTLELGDSALYLCASSLQGHTGELFFGEGSRLTVL.

The gene calls are TRBV6-7 and TRBJ1-5; 7 bases align to TRBD1. TRBV6-7 is known as an ORF, though its function is uncertain. The length of the CDR3 is 14 residues. Losses at the gene ends were 6 bases for V and 5 bases for J; bases not matched to a gene: 7. In nucleotides, the CDR3 is TGTGCCAGCAGAGCCCGGACAGGATATCAGCCCCAGCATTTT. Its translation: CASRARTGYQPQHF.

This sequence joins TRBV2 and TRBJ2-4; D possibly corresponds to TRBD1 (6 bases). Germline lookup yields CDR1 SNHLY and CDR2 FYNNEI. This CDR3 region has 14 residues. Trimming took 4 bases from V and 5 from J, leaving 12 bases between them. The CDR3 sequence is CASSGQGRENIQYF. For the CDR3, the DNA is TGTGCCAGCAGTGGGCAGGGGCGGGAAAACATTCAGTACTTC.

J is TRBJ2-7 and V is TRBV4-3, with D possibly matching TRBD2 (7 bases). The CDR3 runs 17 residues. V lost 0 bases to trimming and J lost 2 bases, with 17 bases between them. Germline-derived CDR1 and CDR2 are LGHNA and YSLEER. The CDR3 nucleotides are TGCGCCAGCAGCCAAGATGGGGGGGGGCCCAGGGCCTACGAGCAGTACTTC. This translates into CASSQDGGGPRAYEQYF.

The chain employs TRBV20-1 and TRBJ2-1, with D hard to call. Germline V gene lookup returns CDR1 DFQATT and CDR2 SNEGSKA (reference sequence). Between the trimmed V and J ends, which lost 6 bases and 7 bases, there was a span of 10 bases. This CDR3 is 11 amino acids long. The CDR3 sequence is CSAGTPNEQFF. The CDR3 DNA reads TGCAGTGCGGGCACCCCAAATGAGCAGTTCTTC.

The chain couples TRBV7-3 to TRBJ2-1, with 7 bases lining up with TRBD2. Trimming at V came to 4 bases and at J to 7 bases, leaving 13 bases not matched to a gene. Germline lookup yields CDR1 SGHTA and CDR2 FQGTGA. The CDR3 consists of 16 residues. CDR3 sequence reads: CASSSSSGKPGNEQFF. For the CDR3, the DNA is TGTGCCAGCAGCTCAAGCAGCGGGAAGCCAGGAAATGAGCAGTTCTTC.

This clone was seen once. This chain links TRBV5-6 with TRBJ2-7; tentative D call: TRBD2 (5 bases). V was clipped by 6 bases and J by 2 bases, with 9 bases between them. The germline V gene encodes CDR1 SGHDT and CDR2 YYEEEE. This CDR3 comprises 12 residues. The CDR3 protein is CASTWGAYEQYF. In DNA, the CDR3 is TGTGCCAGCACCTGGGGAGCCTACGAGCAGTACTTC.

This clone was observed a single time. This chain uses TRBV5-1 with TRBJ2-1; D is possibly TRBD1 (6 bases). Germline CDR1 and CDR2: SGHRS and YFSETQ. Trimming stripped 4 bases from V and 5 bases from J, with 19 bases between. This CDR3 region has 16 residues. The CDR3 reads CASSLEPGQYNNEQFF. CDR3 sequence (DNA): TGCGCCAGCAGCCTGGAACCGGGACAATATAACAATGAGCAGTTCTTC.

The V and J genes are TRBV24-1 and TRBJ2-2; 7 bases map to TRBD2. The CDR3 loop spans 15 amino acids. The germline CDR1 and CDR2 sequences are KGHDR and SFDVKD. V was pared by 7 bases and J by 1 base, with 5 bases of the junction left unmatched. The CDR3 DNA reads as TGTGCCACCAGCTCTAGCGGACTGAACACCGGGGAGCTGTTTTTT. Translation: CATSSSGLNTGELFF.

The CDR3 here is CASSQETGEHYEQYF. CDR3 bases: TGCGCCAGCAGCCAAGAGACAGGGGAGCACTACGAGCAGTACTTC. The chain employs TRBV4-3 and TRBJ2-7; 8 nucleotides line up with TRBD1. CDR3 length equals 15 residues. Germline CDR1 reads LGHNA; CDR2 reads YSLEER. Losses at the gene ends were 0 bases for V and 3 bases for J; bases not matched to a gene: 4.

CDR3 coding DNA: TGTGCCAGCAGTTTACCCCGCGGGCGGGGGGGCCCAATTCAGTACTTC. Translated, it gives CASSLPRGRGGPIQYF. The chain carries TRBV28 and TRBJ2-4, with 9 nucleotides matching TRBD2. CDR1 and CDR2 from the germline V gene are MDHEN and SYDVKM. With V trimmed by 2 bases and J by 10 bases, 12 bases remained unmatched. There are 16 residues in the CDR3.

The chain links TRBV29-1 to TRBJ2-3, with a tentative D call TRBD2 (6 bases). The CDR3 has 13 residues. Between the trimmed V and J ends, which lost 4 bases and 6 bases, there was a span of 14 bases. From germline, CDR1 is SQVTM and CDR2 ANQGSEA. The CDR3 region has the DNA TGCAGCGTTGGGCGGGGCCCGGGGGATACGCAGTATTTT. Protein product: CSVGRGPGDTQYF.

The J gene is TRBJ2-3, the V gene TRBV2; the match to TRBD2 covers 9 bases. Trimming at V came to 6 bases and at J to 2 bases, leaving 9 bases not matched to a gene. Germline V lookup: CDR1 SNHLY, CDR2 FYNNEI. CDR3 length equals 16 residues. CDR3 DNA: TGTGCCAGCAGCGCCCTGGGACTAGCTCTCACAGATACGCAGTATTTT. Translation gives CASSALGLALTDTQYF.

The V call is TRBV28, the J call TRBJ2-7; perhaps TRBD2 as D (5 bases). V lost 3 bases, J lost 2 bases, and 17 bases lay in between. Germline CDR1 and CDR2: MDHEN and SYDVKM. The CDR3 spans 16 residues. The CDR3 region is CASSLPLVGDAYEQYF. The CDR3 coding sequence is TGTGCCAGCAGTTTGCCTCTGGTGGGAGATGCCTACGAGCAGTACTTC.

A few counts support this clone. V is TRBV5-6 and J is TRBJ2-2; 9 bases are a match to TRBD1. Germline trimming cut 4 bases from V and 2 bases from J; bases unmatched to any gene: 3. The CDR3 is 15 residues long. Per the germline V gene, CDR1 is SGHDT and CDR2 is YYEEEE. The CDR3 is CASSQDRGNTGELFF. DNA of the CDR3: TGTGCCAGCAGCCAGGACAGGGGCAACACCGGGGAGCTGTTTTTT.

The V gene is TRBV9, the J gene TRBJ2-1; 7 positions agree with TRBD2. Germline-derived CDR1 and CDR2 are SGDLS and YYNGEE. The CDR3 has 16 residues. V lost 3 bases and J lost 4; bases outside the gene matches: 10. Here the CDR3 reads CASSGNPGLQYNEQFF. CDR3 coding DNA: TGTGCCAGCAGCGGCAACCCGGGACTACAATACAATGAGCAGTTCTTC. The whole variable domain, filled in from reference TRBV9 and TRBJ2-1, reads DSGVTQTPKHLITATGQRVTLRCSPRSGDLSVYWYQQSLDQGLQFLIQYYNGEERAKGNILERFSAQQFPDLHSELNLSSLELGDSALYFCASSGNPGLQYNEQFFGPGTRLTVL.

The rearrangement joins TRBV9 to TRBJ2-3; TRBD1 aligns across 9 bases. Germline CDR1 reads SGDLS; CDR2 reads YYNGEE. The CDR3 is made up of 16 amino acids. Trimming removed 3 bases from V and 4 bases from J; junction bases left unmatched: 9. For the CDR3, the DNA is TGTGCCAGCAGCGCTAATCCGGGACAGGGAGCAGATACGCAGTATTTT. Encoded protein: CASSANPGQGADTQYF. The full variable domain, with the rest looked up from reference TRBV9 and TRBJ2-3, is DSGVTQTPKHLITATGQRVTLRCSPRSGDLSVYWYQQSLDQGLQFLIQYYNGEERAKGNILERFSAQQFPDLHSELNLSSLELGDSALYFCASSANPGQGADTQYFGPGTRLTVL.

This sequence joins TRBV18 and TRBJ1-2, with TRBD1 matching 10 bases. Germline V gene lookup returns CDR1 KGHSH and CDR2 LQKENI. The CDR3 consists of 14 residues. V was clipped by 2 bases and J by 6 bases; unmatched bases: 3. CDR3: CASSPGTGVNGYTF. The CDR3 region has the DNA TGTGCCAGCTCACCAGGGACAGGGGTAAATGGCTACACCTTC.